The clone carrying this TCR beta chain has just a few counts. This entry is derived from a study of blood T cell repertoires in COVID-19. Repertoires were generated with immunoSEQ multiplex PCR, while TCRdb's copy carries only in-frame clones and drops some. The sample yields a few hundred thousand clones, 80% to 90% seen once. There are 12 residues in the CDR3. CDR1 and CDR2 (germline): MNHEY, SVGAGI. Trimming cost V 11 bases and J 6 bases; bases outside gene matches: 8. The receptor was derived from a man aged 30-40 years who had recovered from COVID-19. The material sequenced was PBMCs or T cells enriched from blood (not recorded which). The J gene is TRBJ2-7, the V gene TRBV6-5, with 9 nucleotides matching TRBD1. The CDR3 is CAGGTGSTEQYF. The CDR3 bases are TGTGCCGGAGGGACAGGGTCTACCGAGCAGTACTTC.